The source of this TCR beta chain is a study of T cell changes during pregnancy in multiple sclerosis. TCRdb's table, derived via immunoSEQ multiplex PCR, lists solely in-frame clones and lacks some. The table records 80,000 to 100,000 clones, 80% to 95% of them present only once. This CDR3 region has 15 residues. Germline CDR1 is SGHNT and CDR2 is YYREEE (reference sequence). Losses at the gene ends were 3 bases for V and 6 bases for J; bases not matched to a gene: 6. V and J are TRBV5-4 and TRBJ2-1, with 10 bases aligning to TRBD1. The clonotype was recovered from a female donor with multiple sclerosis, enrolled in a pregnancy study. This specimen was peripheral blood, taken after pregnancy. DNA for the CDR3: TGTGCCAGCAGCTCCCCCGGGACAGGGGTCAATGAGCAGTTCTTC. It specifies CASSSPGTGVNEQFF.